The 14 T cell receptor beta chains below come from one sample, sequenced in a study of cytomegalovirus exposure and HLA in healthy donors. It was with 60 Vbeta and 13 Jbeta primers that the PCR ran. Generated by immunoSEQ multiplex PCR, the TCRdb table keeps only in-frame clones and is missing some. This sample has fewer than 250,000 clones, with about 74% found just once. Sequenced input: PBMCs. These receptors all stem from a man in his forties or fifties in good health and CMV-seronegative.

The chain is built from TRBV7-9 and TRBJ2-7, with no clear D. The CDR3 contains 12 residues. Between the trimmed V and J ends, which lost 7 bases and 1 base, there was a span of 8 bases. From germline, CDR1 is SEHNR and CDR2 FQNEAQ (reference sequence). CDR3 region: CASTRSSYEQYF. CDR3 coding DNA: TGTGCCAGCACCAGATCATCCTACGAGCAGTACTTC.

The chain has TRBV7-3 and TRBJ2-7; possible D gene TRBD1, 6 bases. The CDR3 totals 14 residues. Germline loops: CDR1 SGHTA, CDR2 FQGTGA. V was pared by 5 bases and J by 5 bases, with 16 bases between. Here the CDR3 reads CASSGGLAPHEQYF. In DNA form, the CDR3 reads TGTGCCAGCAGCGGGGGCTTAGCACCCCACGAGCAGTACTTC.

This chain connects TRBV19 to TRBJ1-5, with D possibly being TRBD1 (5 bases). The V gene lost 5 bases and the J gene lost 7 bases, with 18 bases spanning the gap. The CDR3 contains 15 residues. Per the germline V gene, CDR1 is LNHDA and CDR2 is SQIVND (reference sequence). CDR3 DNA: TGTGCCAGTAGTCACACTCAGGGTATTTCACAGCCCCAGCATTTT. Translated: CASSHTQGISQPQHF.

The V and J genes are TRBV19 and TRBJ2-1; perhaps TRBD1 as D (5 bases). The CDR3 covers 14 residues. Germline CDR1 reads LNHDA; CDR2 reads SQIVND (reference sequence). V was pared by 4 bases and J by 6 bases, with 13 bases between. The DNA for the CDR3 is TGTGCCAGTAGTAAAGTGGAAAGGGGCAATGAGCAGTTCTTC. Its translation is CASSKVERGNEQFF.

V and J are TRBV27 and TRBJ1-2; D perhaps matches TRBD1 (6 bases). Germline-derived CDR1 and CDR2 are MNHEY and SMNVEV (reference sequence). V lost 5 bases and J 1 base, leaving 14 bases between the germline ends. The CDR3 has 15 amino acids. The CDR3 loop is CASSPMTGFNYGYTF. In nucleotides, the CDR3 is TGTGCCAGCAGTCCAATGACAGGCTTTAACTATGGCTACACCTTC.

The chain recombines TRBV28 with TRBJ1-5, with 9 positions matching TRBD1. This CDR3 comprises 17 residues. The ends lost 2 bases at V and 7 bases at J; junction bases unmatched: 12. CDR1 and CDR2 from the germline V gene are MDHEN and SYDVKM. This chain's CDR3 is CASSLRRGTGNYQPQHF. DNA for the CDR3: TGTGCCAGCAGTTTACGTAGGGGGACAGGGAATTACCAGCCCCAGCATTTT. The variable domain in full, with the rest retrieved from reference TRBV28 and TRBJ1-5, is DVKVTQSSRYLVKRTGEKVFLECVQDMDHENMFWYRQDPGLGLRLIYFSYDVKMKEKGDIPEGYSVSREKKERFSLILESASTNQTSMYLCASSLRRGTGNYQPQHFGDGTRLSIL.

V usage is TRBV5-4 and J usage is TRBJ2-3; D perhaps matches TRBD1 (5 bases). The V gene lost 4 bases and the J gene lost 0 bases, with 12 bases spanning the gap. In germline, CDR1 is SGHNT, CDR2 YYREEE (reference sequence). The CDR3 has 15 amino acids. The CDR3 nucleotides are TGTGCCAGCAGCAGGACAACCGTTAGCACAGATACGCAGTATTTT. Translation gives CASSRTTVSTDTQYF.

CDR3: CASSLVGQGVRQPQHF. Here the CDR3 DNA reads TGTGCCAGCAGCTTAGTGGGACAGGGGGTGAGGCAGCCCCAGCATTTT. The chain is built from TRBV7-9 and TRBJ1-5; 11 positions agree with TRBD1. V lost 1 base and J lost 7; bases outside the gene matches: 6. This CDR3 is 16 amino acids long. The germline V gene has CDR1 SEHNR and CDR2 FQNEAQ (reference sequence).

The V call is TRBV5-5, the J call TRBJ1-1, with D unresolved. The CDR3 loop spans 11 amino acids. The V gene lost 3 bases and the J gene lost 3 bases, with 3 bases spanning the gap. CDR1 and CDR2 (germline): SGHKS, YYEKEE (reference sequence). Written as DNA, the CDR3 is TGTGCCAGCAGCTCAGACACTGAAGCTTTCTTT. Its translation: CASSSDTEAFF.

V is TRBV4-1 and J is TRBJ2-2, with 9 bases identical to TRBD2. Per the germline V gene, CDR1 is MGHRA and CDR2 is YSYEKL. CDR3 length equals 15 residues. Germline trimming cut 1 base from V and 5 bases from J; bases unmatched to any gene: 2. CDR3 nucleotides: TGCGCCAGCAGCCAAGGCGGGGGGGGAACCGGGGAGCTGTTTTTT. Encoded protein: CASSQGGGGTGELFF.

The chain combines TRBV28 with TRBJ2-5; maybe TRBD1 (5 bases). The germline CDR1 and CDR2 sequences are MDHEN and SYDVKM. V was cut by 7 bases and J by 1 base, with 10 bases left in between. This CDR3 region has 13 residues. CDR3 in amino acids: CASTLTAQETQYF. The CDR3 DNA is TGTGCCAGCACATTGACAGCCCAAGAGACCCAGTACTTC.

This sequence joins TRBV7-3 and TRBJ2-5, with 7 bases matching TRBD1. The V gene's germline CDR1 is SGHTA and CDR2 FQGTGA. V was pared by 6 bases and J by 2 bases, with 6 bases of the junction left unmatched. CDR3 length: 14 amino acids. CDR3: CASREPGQQETQYF. The CDR3 bases are TGTGCCAGCAGGGAACCGGGACAGCAAGAGACCCAGTACTTC.

The CDR3 is CSAKLRNTDTQYF. DNA for the CDR3: TGCAGCGCTAAACTGAGAAACACAGATACGCAGTATTTT. This chain joins TRBV29-1 and TRBJ2-3; D call uncertain. The CDR3 has 13 amino acids. Trimming removed 7 bases at V and 2 bases at J, with 13 bases between. The germline CDR1 and CDR2 sequences are SQVTM and ANQGSEA.

This clone was seen more than once but under ten times. V and J are TRBV5-1 and TRBJ2-1; possibly TRBD1 for D (6 bases). V was shortened by 1 base and J by 6 bases, with 11 bases between the two germline ends. The CDR3 is 14 residues long. Germline CDR1 and CDR2: SGHRS and YFSETQ. The CDR3 reads CASSLSGTLNEQFF. The DNA of the CDR3 is TGCGCCAGCAGCTTGTCTGGGACACTCAATGAGCAGTTCTTC. Supplemented by reference TRBV5-1 and TRBJ2-1, the full variable domain reads KAGVTQTPRYLIKTRGQQVTLSCSPISGHRSVSWYQQTPGQGLQFLFEYFSETQRNKGNFPGRFSGRQFSNSRSEMNVSTLELGDSALYLCASSLSGTLNEQFFGPGTRLTVL.